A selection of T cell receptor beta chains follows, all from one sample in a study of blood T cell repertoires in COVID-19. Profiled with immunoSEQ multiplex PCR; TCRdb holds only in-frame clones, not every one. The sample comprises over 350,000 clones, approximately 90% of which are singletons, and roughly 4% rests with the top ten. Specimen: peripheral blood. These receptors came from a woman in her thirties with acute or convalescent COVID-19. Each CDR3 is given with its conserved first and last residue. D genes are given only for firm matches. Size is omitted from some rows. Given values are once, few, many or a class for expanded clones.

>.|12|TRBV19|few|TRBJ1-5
TGTGCCAGTAGTCCTACGCGGGGACCCCAGCATTTT
CASSPTRGPQHF
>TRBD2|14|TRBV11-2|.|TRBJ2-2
TGTGCCAGCAGCACACTAGCGGGGGGGCTGGAGCTGTTTTTT
CASSTLAGGLELFF
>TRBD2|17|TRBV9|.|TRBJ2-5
TGTGCCAGCGCCGGGGGGACTAGCGGGGGCCTCCAAGAGACCCAGTACTTC
CASAGGTSGGLQETQYF
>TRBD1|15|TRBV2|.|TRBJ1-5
TGTGCCAGCACTATGGGGCAGGGGGCGAGTCAGCCCCAGCATTTT
CASTMGQGASQPQHF
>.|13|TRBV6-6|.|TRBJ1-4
TGTGCCAGCAGTTACTCGTTTAAGAGGGAACTGTTTTTT
CASSYSFKRELFF
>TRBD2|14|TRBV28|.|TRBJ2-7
TGTGCCAGCAGAATAGCGGGGGGGCCCTACGAGCAGTACTTC
CASRIAGGPYEQYF
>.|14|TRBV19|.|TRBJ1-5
TGTGCCAGTAGTATGATCGTTACTAATCAGCCCCAGCATTTT
CASSMIVTNQPQHF
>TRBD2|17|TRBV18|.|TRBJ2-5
TGTGCCAGCTCACTGTGGACTAGCGGGGAAACGGGAGAGACCCAGTACTTC
CASSLWTSGETGETQYF
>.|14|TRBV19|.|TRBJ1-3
TGTGCCAGTAGTATCAGCGGGGCTGGAAACACCATATATTTT
CASSISGAGNTIYF
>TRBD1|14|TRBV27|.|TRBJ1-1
TGTGCCAGCAACAGGGGAACAGCAAACACTGAAGCTTTCTTT
CASNRGTANTEAFF
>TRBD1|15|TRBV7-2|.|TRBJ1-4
TGTGCCAGCAGCTCCCCGGGACAGGGGGATGAAAAACTGTTTTTT
CASSSPGQGDEKLFF
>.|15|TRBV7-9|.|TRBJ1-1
TGTGCCAGCAGCCCTCCGGGACACACGGGAACTGAAGCTTTCTTT
CASSPPGHTGTEAFF
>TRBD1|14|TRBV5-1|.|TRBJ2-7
TGCGCCAGCAGCCCCGGGACAGACTCGGTCGAGCAGTACTTC
CASSPGTDSVEQYF
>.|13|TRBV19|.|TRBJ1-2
TGTGCCAGTAGTATGTACAGTAACTATGGCTACACCTTC
CASSMYSNYGYTF
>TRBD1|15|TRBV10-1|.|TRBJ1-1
TGCGCCAGCAGTGGACCGACGTGGGGACAGGGTAGGACTTTCTTT
CASSGPTWGQGRTFF
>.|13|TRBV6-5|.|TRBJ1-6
TGTGCCGGCGGGGCAGGGCGTAATTCACCCCTCCACTTT
CAGGAGRNSPLHF
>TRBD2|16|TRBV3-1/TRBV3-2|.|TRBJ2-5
TGTGCCAGCAGCCCCGGGACTAGCGGGGGGAGGGAGACCCAGTACTTC
CASSPGTSGGRETQYF
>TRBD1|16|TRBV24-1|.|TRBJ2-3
TGTGCCACCAGTGACCCGACAGGGGGAAACACAGATACGCAGTATTTT
CATSDPTGGNTDTQYF
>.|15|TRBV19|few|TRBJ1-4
TGTGCCAGTGCCTTAGGAGACAGAAATAATGAAAAACTGTTTTTT
CASALGDRNNEKLFF
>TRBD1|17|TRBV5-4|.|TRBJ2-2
TGTGCCAGCAGCCCCGGGACAGGGGATGGGAACACCGGGGAGCTGTTTTTT
CASSPGTGDGNTGELFF
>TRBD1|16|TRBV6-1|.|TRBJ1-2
TGTGCCAGCAGTGAAAGGTGGGACAGGGTGGCCTATGGCTACACCTTC
CASSERWDRVAYGYTF
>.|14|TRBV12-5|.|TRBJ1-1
TGTGCTAGTGGTTCCAAACCGGGGGACACTGAAGCTTTCTTT
CASGSKPGDTEAFF
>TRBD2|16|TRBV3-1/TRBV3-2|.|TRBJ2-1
TGTGCCAGCAGCCAAGTACCCACGGGGGGTTACAATGAGCAGTTCTTC
CASSQVPTGGYNEQFF
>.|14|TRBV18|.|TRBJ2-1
TGTGCCAGCTCACCTCTAGAGGGCTCCATTGAGCAGTTCTTC
CASSPLEGSIEQFF
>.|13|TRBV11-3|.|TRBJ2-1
TGTGCCAGCAGCTTGGGGCAGGCCTATGAGCAGTTCTTC
CASSLGQAYEQFF
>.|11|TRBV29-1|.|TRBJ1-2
TGCAGCGTTGTGGCGCAGGCCTTTAATACCTTC
CSVVAQAFNTF
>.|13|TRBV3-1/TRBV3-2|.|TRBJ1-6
TGTGCCAGCAGCCCCTCACAGAATTCACCCCTCCACTTT
CASSPSQNSPLHF
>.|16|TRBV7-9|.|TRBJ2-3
TGTGCCAGCAGCCCGACGGGGGTCGACTTCACAGATACGCAGTATTTT
CASSPTGVDFTDTQYF